Listed below are T cell receptor beta chains from one sample, sequenced in a study of OX40 agonist ivuxolimab in advanced cancers. The method was immunoSEQ multiplex PCR; TCRdb's version includes in-frame clones alone and lacks a portion of them. The repertoire holds roughly 48,000 clones, with 80% to 90% as singletons. Here the sequenced sample was CD4+ or CD8+ T cells sorted from blood, taken in a trial of the OX40 agonist ivuxolimab. These receptors were obtained from an adult with an advanced solid tumor such as melanoma, head and neck, liver or kidney cancer. Each CDR3 is given with its conserved first and last residue. The D gene is left open where the match is weak. Expanded clones get a size class; other rows say once, few or many, or leave the size out.

j_call d_call clone_size v_call cdr3_nt cdr3_aa
TRBJ2-7 - - TRBV6-5 TGTGCCAGCAGAGGCAGAAGCTCCTACGAGCAGTACTTC CASRGRSSYEQYF
TRBJ1-5 - - TRBV5-8 TGTGCCAGCAGCTTGGCCGGCTCAGAGCCCCAGCATTTT CASSLAGSEPQHF
TRBJ1-3 TRBD1 - TRBV16 TGTGCCAGCAGCCTTACAGGGGGCAAGTCTGGAAACACCATATATTTT CASSLTGGKSGNTIYF
TRBJ2-1 TRBD2 - TRBV9 TGTGCCAGCAGCGTAAGGCGGGAGGGCCTGGAGTCGAGCTCCTACAATGAGCAGTTCTTC CASSVRREGLESSSYNEQFF
TRBJ2-7 - few TRBV7-9 TGTGCCAGCAGCTTACCGACATCCTACGAGCAGTACTTC CASSLPTSYEQYF
TRBJ2-1 - - TRBV19 TGTGCCAGTAGTATTTCTCTCTACAATGAGCAGTTCTTC CASSISLYNEQFF
TRBJ1-1 TRBD1 - TRBV6-5 TGTGCCAGCAGTTTTACAGGGACAGCGAACACTGAAGCTTTCTTT CASSFTGTANTEAFF
TRBJ1-1 - - TRBV27 TGTGCCAGCAGTTTAGAACACTACACTGAAGCTTTCTTT CASSLEHYTEAFF
TRBJ1-4 TRBD1 - TRBV25-1 TGTGCCAGCAGTGAGCAGGGGGCTAAAGAAAAACTGTTTTTT CASSEQGAKEKLFF
TRBJ2-1 - - TRBV6-5 TGTGCCAGCAGTTACGGGCAGATACCCAGCAATGAGCAGTTCTTC CASSYGQIPSNEQFF
TRBJ2-7 - - TRBV19 TGTGCCAGTAGTAGGGGGATCTACGAGCAGTACTTC CASSRGIYEQYF
TRBJ2-1 - - TRBV9 TGTGCCAGCAGCGTAGCGGGCTCCTACAATGAGCAGTTCTTC CASSVAGSYNEQFF
TRBJ2-7 TRBD1 - TRBV6-1 TGTTCGGGGGTCCGGGACAGGGAACCGTACGAGCAGTACTTC CSGVRDREPYEQYF
TRBJ1-4 TRBD1 - TRBV7-6 TGTGCCAGCAGCCTGACAGGGTTTAGTGAAAAACTGTTTTTT CASSLTGFSEKLFF
TRBJ2-2 - - TRBV7-3 TGTGCCAGCAGCAAAAACCAGGAGCCCGGGGAGCTGTTTTTT CASSKNQEPGELFF